The present T cell receptor beta chain was sequenced within a study of T cell repertoires in cytomegalovirus infection. Study at large: Public TCR beta signatures marked donors with CMV infection and the matching HLA. Study-wide points: It was HLA-C-restricted CMV-specific TCR beta clonotypes that dominated the response ex vivo. Carriage of CMV together with the relevant HLA was identifiable through cumulative public TCR beta family frequency.

In TCRdb, the reads were re-called with MiXCR into one record per CDR3 protein. The table has about 190,000 distinct CDR3 sequences, under 30% seen once. As concerns this clonotype: As yet, its antigen is unknown.

This CDR3 has 13 amino acids. Germline CDR1 SGHTA, CDR2 FQGNSA. Trimming removed 5 bases from V and 5 bases from J; junction bases left unmatched: 5. The clonotype was recovered from a human donor in good health (CMV status not recorded). Some clones in this sample may be carry-over from other donors' samples. The sample consisted of PBMCs. V is TRBV7-2 and J is TRBJ1-2; 7 nucleotides agree with TRBD1. CDR3 nucleotides: TGTGCCAGCAGCCCGCAGGGGGAATATGGCTACACCTTC. Its protein product is CASSPQGEYGYTF.